This T cell receptor (beta chain) was retrieved from a study of blood T cell repertoires in COVID-19. At the level of the study: Some COVID-19 samples were acute and others convalescent; all came from the United States, Italy and Spain. PBMCs, B-cell-depleted T cells, or T cells provided the cDNA or gDNA that made up the material.

Original analysis: Researchers report that nucleated cell counts were estimated from reference gene primer amplification. This table comes from immunoSEQ multiplex PCR, and its TCRdb copy is limited to in-frame clones, with some not included. From that table come the V and J calls and clone size; the DNA was used to work out D and trimming. The sample lists 200,000 to 250,000 clones, around 90% seen once, with over 0.8% in the top ten. Germline-derived CDR1 and CDR2 are SGHAT and FQNNGV. The CDR3 has 15 amino acids. Trimming shortened V by 1 base and J by 6 bases, and 12 bases separated the two germline ends.

Sequencing was done on a sample of peripheral blood. This clonotype was sampled from a man in his thirties or forties with COVID-19, enrolled during active disease. V and J are TRBV11-2 and TRBJ2-2, with D possibly TRBD1 on 5 matching bases. The DNA for the CDR3 is TGTGCCAGCAGCTTAGTGCAGGGTGTGTCCGGGGAGCTGTTTTTT. Its protein product is CASSLVQGVSGELFF.